These 8 T cell receptor beta chains were sequenced from one sample in a study of early T cells in non-severe SARS-CoV-2 infection. From the 5' RACE reads, TCRdb called clonotypes with MiXCR, one entry per CDR3 protein. The sample shows fewer than 40,000 distinct CDR3 sequences, about 6% of them seen only once. Sequencing was done on a sample of whole blood. These receptors all stem from an adult who was a healthcare worker with PCR-confirmed SARS-CoV-2 infection or an uninfected control (not recorded which).

This clonotype showed up just a few times. This sequence joins TRBV15 and TRBJ2-1; TRBD2 matches at 8 bases. Per germline, CDR1 LNHNV and CDR2 YYDKDF (reference sequence). There are 15 residues in the CDR3. V dropped 0 bases and J dropped 8; count of bases not matched to a gene: 6. CDR3 amino acids: CATSREAGAGDEQFF. The CDR3, as DNA: TGTGCCACCAGCAGAGAAGCGGGAGCGGGCGATGAGCAGTTCTTC.

This clonotype was observed many times. The V gene is TRBV6-6, the J gene TRBJ1-1; 7 positions agree with TRBD1. The CDR3 is made up of 12 amino acids. Germline V gene data show CDR1 as MNHNY and CDR2 as SVGAGI (reference sequence). J gave up 1 base and V 11 bases, and 4 bases lay outside the gene matches. CDR3 sequence (DNA): TGTGCCGGTAGACAGGGGAACACTGAAGCTTTCTTT. Residues: CAGRQGNTEAFF.

This clonotype has a count of ten or more. V and J are TRBV12-3 or TRBV12-4 and TRBJ2-7; TRBD2 is a possible D gene (6 bases). V was trimmed by 4 bases and J by 3 bases, leaving 16 bases between them. This CDR3 is built from 15 residues. CDR3 coding DNA: TGTGCCAGCAGTTCGGGGGACTTCACGAGCTACGAGCAGTACTTC. Translating it yields CASSSGDFTSYEQYF.

This clonotype was detected many times. V and J are TRBV20-1 and TRBJ2-5; TRBD1 agrees at 9 bases. This CDR3 is built from 16 residues. Germline CDR1 DFQATT, CDR2 SNEGSKA (reference sequence). Trimming took 5 bases from V and 2 from J; bases not matched to a gene: 12. As DNA, the CDR3 is TGCAGTGCTGGACACGGGGGACAGGGTCTGCAAGAGACCCAGTACTTC. Translating gives CSAGHGGQGLQETQYF.

This clonotype was counted at least ten times. The chain links TRBV19 to TRBJ1-2; D ambiguous. The CDR3 totals 14 residues. The V end lost 3 bases, the J end lost 4 bases, and 12 bases lay between the germline ends. CDR1 and CDR2 (germline): LNHDA, SQIVND (reference sequence). Here the CDR3 DNA reads TGTGCCAGTAGTATCCCTGGCAGCACCTATGGCTACACCTTC. Translated: CASSIPGSTYGYTF. The whole variable domain, filled in from reference TRBV19 and TRBJ1-2, reads DGGITQSPKYLFRKEGQNVTLSCEQNLNHDAMYWYRQDPGQGLRLIYYSQIVNDFQKGDIAEGYSVSREKKESFPLTVTSAQKNPTAFYLCASSIPGSTYGYTFGSGTRLTVV.

This clonotype was counted a few times. The chain carries TRBV5-4 and TRBJ2-4, with D possibly being TRBD1 or TRBD2 (5 bases each). Germline CDR1 SGHNT, CDR2 YYREEE (reference sequence). Trimming took off 2 bases at V and 3 bases at J, with 18 bases between the two ends. The CDR3 has 17 amino acids. CDR3 region: CASSFDHGADDKNIQYF. Written as DNA, the CDR3 is TGTGCCAGCAGCTTCGATCACGGGGCAGATGACAAAAACATTCAGTACTTC. The full variable domain, its missing parts supplied by reference TRBV5-4 and TRBJ2-4, is ETGVTQSPTHLIKTRGQQVTLRCSSQSGHNTVSWYQQALGQGPQFIFQYYREEENGRGNFPPRFSGLQFPNYSSELNVNALELDDSALYLCASSFDHGADDKNIQYFGAGTRLSVL.

This clonotype was observed at least ten times. V is TRBV4-1 and J is TRBJ1-4; a possible D gene is TRBD1 (5 bases). Per the germline V gene, CDR1 is MGHRA and CDR2 is YSYEKL. This CDR3 spans 16 amino acids. Trimming took off 1 base at V and 6 bases at J, with 15 bases between the two ends. The CDR3 loop is CASSQVDVDRDEKLFF. As DNA, the CDR3 is TGCGCCAGCAGCCAAGTAGACGTCGACAGAGATGAAAAACTGTTTTTT.

This clonotype was counted many times. The chain combines TRBV9 with TRBJ2-3; D call uncertain. Germline V gene lookup returns CDR1 SGDLS and CDR2 YYNGEE. V lost 1 base, J lost 2 bases, and 5 bases lay in between. The CDR3 extends over 13 amino acids. The CDR3 protein is CASSVRATDTQYF. The CDR3 DNA is TGTGCCAGCAGCGTAAGGGCCACAGATACGCAGTATTTT.